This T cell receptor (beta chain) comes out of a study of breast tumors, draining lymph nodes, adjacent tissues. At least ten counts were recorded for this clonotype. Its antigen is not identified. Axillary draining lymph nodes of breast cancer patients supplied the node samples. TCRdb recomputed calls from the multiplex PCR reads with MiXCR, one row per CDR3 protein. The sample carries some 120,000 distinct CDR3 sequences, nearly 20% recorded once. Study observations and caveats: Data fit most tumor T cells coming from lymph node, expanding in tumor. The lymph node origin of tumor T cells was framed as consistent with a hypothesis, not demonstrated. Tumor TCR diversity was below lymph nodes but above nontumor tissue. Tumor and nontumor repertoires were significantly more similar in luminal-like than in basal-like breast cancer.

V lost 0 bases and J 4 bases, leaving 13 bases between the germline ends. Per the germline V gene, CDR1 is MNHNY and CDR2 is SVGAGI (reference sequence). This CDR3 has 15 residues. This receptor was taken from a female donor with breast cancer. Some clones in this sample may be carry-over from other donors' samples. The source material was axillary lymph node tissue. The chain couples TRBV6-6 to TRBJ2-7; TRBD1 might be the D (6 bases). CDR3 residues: CASSYSAGVKYEQYF. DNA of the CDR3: TGTGCCAGCAGTTACTCGGCAGGGGTCAAGTACGAGCAGTACTTC.